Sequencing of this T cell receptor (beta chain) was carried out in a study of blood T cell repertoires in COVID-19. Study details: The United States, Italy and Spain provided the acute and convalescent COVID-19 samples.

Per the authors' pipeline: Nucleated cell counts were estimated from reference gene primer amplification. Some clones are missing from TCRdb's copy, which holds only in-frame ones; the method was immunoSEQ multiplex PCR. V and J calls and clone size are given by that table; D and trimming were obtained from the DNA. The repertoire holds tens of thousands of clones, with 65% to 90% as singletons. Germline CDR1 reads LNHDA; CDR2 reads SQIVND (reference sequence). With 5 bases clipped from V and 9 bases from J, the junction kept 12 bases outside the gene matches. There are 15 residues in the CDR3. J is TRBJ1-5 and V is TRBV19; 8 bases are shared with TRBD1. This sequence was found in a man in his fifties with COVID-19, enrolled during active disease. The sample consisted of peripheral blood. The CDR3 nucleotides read TGTGCCAGTAGTGGACGGACAGGGAACGAACGGCCCCAGCATTTT. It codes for CASSGRTGNERPQHF.